This T cell receptor beta chain is from a study of blood T cell repertoires in COVID-19. Whole-study context: The samples span acute and convalescent COVID-19 from the United States, Italy and Spain. Sample material is recorded as cDNA or gDNA derived from T cells, B-cell-depleted T cells, or PBMCs.

CDR1 is SGHRS and CDR2 is YFSETQ in the germline V gene. This CDR3 has 16 residues. Between the trimmed V and J ends, which lost 3 bases and 0 bases, there was a span of 12 bases. Original handling: Nucleated cell counts were estimated from reference gene primer amplification. Method: immunoSEQ multiplex PCR; TCRdb's copy keeps in-frame clones and lacks some. The V and J calls and clone size were taken over from that table, and D and trimming were inferred from the DNA. The sample holds roughly 280,000 clones, approximately 87% seen once. Sequencing input: peripheral blood. The clonotype was recovered from a man in his 60s who had recovered from COVID-19. The V call is TRBV5-1, the J call TRBJ2-2; D is possibly TRBD1 (6 bases). The CDR3 reads CASSYRDTSNTGELFF. The CDR3 DNA reads TGCGCCAGCAGCTACCGGGACACCTCGAACACCGGGGAGCTGTTTTTT.